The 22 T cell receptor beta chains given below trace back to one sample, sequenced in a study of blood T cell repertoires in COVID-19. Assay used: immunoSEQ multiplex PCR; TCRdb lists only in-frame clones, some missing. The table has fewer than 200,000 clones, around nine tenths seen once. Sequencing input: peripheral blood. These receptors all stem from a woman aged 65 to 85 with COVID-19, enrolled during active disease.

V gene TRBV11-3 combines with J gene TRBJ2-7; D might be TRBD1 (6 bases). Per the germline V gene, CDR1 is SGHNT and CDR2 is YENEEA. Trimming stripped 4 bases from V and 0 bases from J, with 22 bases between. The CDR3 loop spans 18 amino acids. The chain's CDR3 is CASSSVLSMPGHSYEQYF. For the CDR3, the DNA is TGTGCCAGCAGCTCGGTATTGAGTATGCCGGGACACTCCTACGAGCAGTACTTC.

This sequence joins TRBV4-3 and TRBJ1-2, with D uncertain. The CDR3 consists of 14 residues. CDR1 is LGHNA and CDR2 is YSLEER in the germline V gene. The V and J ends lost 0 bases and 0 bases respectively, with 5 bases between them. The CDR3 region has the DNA TGCGCCAGCAGCCAAGACAGTACTAACTATGGCTACACCTTC. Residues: CASSQDSTNYGYTF.

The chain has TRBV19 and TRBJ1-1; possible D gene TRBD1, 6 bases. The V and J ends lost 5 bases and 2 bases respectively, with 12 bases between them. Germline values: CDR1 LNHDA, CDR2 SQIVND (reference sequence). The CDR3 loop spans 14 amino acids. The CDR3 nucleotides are TGTGCCAGTAGTCTCCCCAGGGGAAACACTGAAGCTTTCTTT. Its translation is CASSLPRGNTEAFF.

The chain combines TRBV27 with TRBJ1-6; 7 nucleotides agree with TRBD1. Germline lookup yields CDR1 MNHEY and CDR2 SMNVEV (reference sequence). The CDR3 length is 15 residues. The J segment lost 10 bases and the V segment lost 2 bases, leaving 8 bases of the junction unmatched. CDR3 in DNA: TGTGCCAGCAGTTTAGGTGTTACAGGGGTCTCACCCCTCCACTTT. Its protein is CASSLGVTGVSPLHF.

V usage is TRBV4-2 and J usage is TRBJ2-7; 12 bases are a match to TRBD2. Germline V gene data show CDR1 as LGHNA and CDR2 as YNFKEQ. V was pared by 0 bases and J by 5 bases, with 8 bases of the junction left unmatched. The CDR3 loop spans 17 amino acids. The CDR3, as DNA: TGTGCCAGCAGCCAAGATGTCCTAGCGGGAGGGTTGGACGAGCAGTACTTC. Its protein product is CASSQDVLAGGLDEQYF.

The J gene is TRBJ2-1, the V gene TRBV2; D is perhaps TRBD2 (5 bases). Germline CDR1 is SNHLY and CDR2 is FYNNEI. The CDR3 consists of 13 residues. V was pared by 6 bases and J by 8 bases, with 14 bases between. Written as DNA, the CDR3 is TGTGCCAGCAGACCGGGAAACTCTCATGAGCAGTTCTTC. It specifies CASRPGNSHEQFF.

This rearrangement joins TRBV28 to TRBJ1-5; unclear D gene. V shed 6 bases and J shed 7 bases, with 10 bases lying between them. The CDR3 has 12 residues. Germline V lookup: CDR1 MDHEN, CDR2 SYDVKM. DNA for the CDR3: TGTGCCAGCAGGCTCAGTTCCCAGCCCCAGCATTTT. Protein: CASRLSSQPQHF.

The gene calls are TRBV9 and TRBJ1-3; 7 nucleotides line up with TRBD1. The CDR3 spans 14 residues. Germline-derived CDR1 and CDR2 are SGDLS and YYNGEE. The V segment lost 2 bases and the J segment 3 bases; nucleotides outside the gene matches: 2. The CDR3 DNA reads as TGTGCCAGCAGCGTTGGGACAGTTGGAAACACCATATATTTT. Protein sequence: CASSVGTVGNTIYF.

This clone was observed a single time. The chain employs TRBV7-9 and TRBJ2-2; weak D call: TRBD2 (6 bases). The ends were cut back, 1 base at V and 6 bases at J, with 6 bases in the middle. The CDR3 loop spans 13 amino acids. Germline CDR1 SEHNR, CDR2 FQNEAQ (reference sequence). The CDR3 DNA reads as TGTGCCAGCAGCTTAGGGGAGGCCGGGGAGCTGTTTTTT. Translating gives CASSLGEAGELFF. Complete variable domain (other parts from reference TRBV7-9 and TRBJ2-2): DTGVSQNPRHKITKRGQNVTFRCDPISEHNRLYWYRQTLGQGPEFLTYFQNEAQLEKSRLLSDRFSAERPKGSFSTLEIQRTEQGDSAMYLCASSLGEAGELFFGEGSRLTVL.

The CDR3 DNA sequence: TGTGCCAGCAGCCGTATCGACCAGGGGCAAGAGACCCAGTACTTC. It specifies CASSRIDQGQETQYF. This chain joins TRBV3-1 (or the pseudogene TRBV3-2) and TRBJ2-5, with D possibly TRBD1 on 6 matching bases. Germline CDR1 reads LGHDT; CDR2 reads YNNKEL (reference sequence). V was trimmed by 4 bases and J by 2 bases, leaving 14 bases between them. CDR3 length: 15 residues.

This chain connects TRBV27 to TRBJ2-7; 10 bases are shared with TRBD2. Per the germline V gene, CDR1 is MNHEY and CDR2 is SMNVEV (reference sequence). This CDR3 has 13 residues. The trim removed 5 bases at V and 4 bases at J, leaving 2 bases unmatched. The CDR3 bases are TGTGCCAGCAGTACTAGCGGGACATACGAGCAGTACTTC. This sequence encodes CASSTSGTYEQYF.

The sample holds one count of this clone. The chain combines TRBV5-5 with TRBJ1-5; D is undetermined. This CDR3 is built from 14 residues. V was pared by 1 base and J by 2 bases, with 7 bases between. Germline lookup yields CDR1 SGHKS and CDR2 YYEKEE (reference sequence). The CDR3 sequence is CASSLPGGNQPQHF. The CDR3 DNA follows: TGTGCCAGCAGCTTGCCCGGGGGCAATCAGCCCCAGCATTTT.

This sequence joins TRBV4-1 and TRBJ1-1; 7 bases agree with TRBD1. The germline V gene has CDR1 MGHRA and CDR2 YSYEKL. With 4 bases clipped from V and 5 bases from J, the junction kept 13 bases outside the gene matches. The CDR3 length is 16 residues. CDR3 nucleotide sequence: TGCGCCAGCAGCCCAAGACAGGGAGGTGGATTAACTGAAGCTTTCTTT. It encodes CASSPRQGGGLTEAFF.

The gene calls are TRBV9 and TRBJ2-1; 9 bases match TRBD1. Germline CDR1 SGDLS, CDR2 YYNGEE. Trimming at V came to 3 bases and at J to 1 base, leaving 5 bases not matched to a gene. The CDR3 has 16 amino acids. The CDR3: CASSESGTGSYNEQFF. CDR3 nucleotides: TGTGCCAGCAGCGAGTCCGGGACAGGGTCCTACAATGAGCAGTTCTTC.

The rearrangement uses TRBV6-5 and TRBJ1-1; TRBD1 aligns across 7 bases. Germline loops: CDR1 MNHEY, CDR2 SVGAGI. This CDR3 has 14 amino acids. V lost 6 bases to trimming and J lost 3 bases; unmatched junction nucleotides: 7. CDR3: CASSRGQDYTEAFF. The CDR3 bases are TGTGCCAGCAGCCGAGGACAGGACTACACTGAAGCTTTCTTT.

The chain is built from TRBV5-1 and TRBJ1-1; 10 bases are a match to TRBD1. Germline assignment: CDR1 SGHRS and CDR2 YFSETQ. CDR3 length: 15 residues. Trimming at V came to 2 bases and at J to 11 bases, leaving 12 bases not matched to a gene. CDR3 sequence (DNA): TGCGCCAGCAGCTTAAGGGACAGGGGTTTCGGTGCTGCTTTCTTT. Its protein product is CASSLRDRGFGAAFF.

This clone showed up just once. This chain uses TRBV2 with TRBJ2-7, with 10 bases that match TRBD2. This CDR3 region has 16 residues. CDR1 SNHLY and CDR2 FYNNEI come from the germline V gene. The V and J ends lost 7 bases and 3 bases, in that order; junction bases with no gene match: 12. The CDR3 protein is CASTEGLAGVGYEQYF. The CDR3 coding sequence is TGTGCCAGCACCGAGGGGCTAGCGGGAGTCGGCTACGAGCAGTACTTC.

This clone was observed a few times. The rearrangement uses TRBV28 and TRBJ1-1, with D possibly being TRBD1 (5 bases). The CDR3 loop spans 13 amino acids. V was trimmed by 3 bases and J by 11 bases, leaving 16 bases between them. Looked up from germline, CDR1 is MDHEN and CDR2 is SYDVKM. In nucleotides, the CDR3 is TGTGCCAGCAGTTTTGTCCCCAGGGTGAACGCTTTCTTT. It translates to CASSFVPRVNAFF. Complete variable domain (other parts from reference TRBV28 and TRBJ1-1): DVKVTQSSRYLVKRTGEKVFLECVQDMDHENMFWYRQDPGLGLRLIYFSYDVKMKEKGDIPEGYSVSREKKERFSLILESASTNQTSMYLCASSFVPRVNAFFGQGTRLTVV.

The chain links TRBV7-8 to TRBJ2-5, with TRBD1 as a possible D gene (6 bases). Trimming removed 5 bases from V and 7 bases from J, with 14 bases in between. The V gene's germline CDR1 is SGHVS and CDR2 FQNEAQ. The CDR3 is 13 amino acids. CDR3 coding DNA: TGTGCCAGCAGCATTCCAGGGGCCGGGACCCAGTACTTC. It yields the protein CASSIPGAGTQYF.

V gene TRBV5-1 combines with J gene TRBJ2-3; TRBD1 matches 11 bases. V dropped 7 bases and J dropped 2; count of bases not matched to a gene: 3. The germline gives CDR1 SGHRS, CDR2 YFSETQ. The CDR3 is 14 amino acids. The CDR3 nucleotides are TGCGCCAGCGGGACAGGGGGGTACACAGATACGCAGTATTTT. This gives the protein CASGTGGYTDTQYF.

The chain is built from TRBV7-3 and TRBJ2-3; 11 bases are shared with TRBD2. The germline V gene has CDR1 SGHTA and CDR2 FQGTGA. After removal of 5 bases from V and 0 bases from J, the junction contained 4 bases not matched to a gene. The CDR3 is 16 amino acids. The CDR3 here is CASSPLAGGSTDTQYF. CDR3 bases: TGTGCCAGCAGCCCCTTAGCGGGAGGGAGCACAGATACGCAGTATTTT.

DNA of the CDR3: TGTGCCAGCAGTTCAGGGACTAATGAAAAACTGTTTTTT. This encodes CASSSGTNEKLFF. This chain links TRBV12-3 or TRBV12-4 with TRBJ1-4; TRBD1 might be the D (5 bases). The CDR3 spans 13 residues. V was clipped by 4 bases and J by 2 bases, with 5 bases between them.